This T cell receptor beta chain was documented in a study of T-cell reconstitution after alpha-beta-depleted transplantation in children. This clonotype was observed once. During its preparation, the TCRbeta library received unique molecular identifiers. TCRdb redid the calling of the PCR reads with MiXCR, one entry per CDR3 protein. Of 450,000 to 600,000 distinct CDR3 sequences in the sample, approximately 29% were seen once. The CDR3 length is 12 residues. Germline V gene data show CDR1 as SGHRS and CDR2 as YFSETQ. V was shortened by 5 bases and J by 3 bases, with 8 bases between the two germline ends.

V is TRBV5-1 and J is TRBJ2-5; no reliable D call. The starting material was PBMCs from the stem cell graft donor, obtained from the stem cell graft. The sequence came from a human donor who donated a stem cell graft to a child with aplastic anemia. DNA of the CDR3: TGCGCCAGCAGTGAGACTGAAGAGACCCAGTACTTC. Protein sequence: CASSETEETQYF.